This TCR beta chain was sequenced in a study of blood T cell repertoires in COVID-19. Study-level information: Specimens from acute and convalescent COVID-19 originated in the United States, Italy and Spain. The cDNA or gDNA used as material had been derived from T cells, B-cell-depleted T cells, or PBMCs.

Under the authors' procedure: Using reference gene primer amplification, nucleated cell counts were estimated. The protocol was immunoSEQ multiplex PCR, while the TCRdb copy is restricted to in-frame clones and leaves out a portion. V, J and clone size are those of that table, while D and trimming were read from the DNA. The repertoire holds approximately 50,000 clones, with 75% to 90% as singletons. The CDR3 consists of 14 residues. The V end lost 2 bases, the J end lost 9 bases, and 17 bases lay between the germline ends. Germline V CDR1 and CDR2: SQVTM, ANQGSEA. This clonotype was obtained from a human donor in a cohort sampled during active COVID-19. The chain links TRBV29-1 to TRBJ2-1; tentatively, D is TRBD2 (7 bases). The sample consisted of peripheral blood. The CDR3 DNA reads TGCAGCGTTGAAAATTCCGGGGGGCAGGGTGAGCAGTTCTTC. Translating gives CSVENSGGQGEQFF.